The 7 T cell receptor beta chains in this list originate from one sample, sequenced in a study of T cells in Graves' hyperthyroidism and ophthalmopathy. Regions amplified from RNA transcripts were the TCR beta CDR3 regions. In the first-round RT-PCR of the TCR CDR3, the HTBI primer set was used. From the multiplex PCR reads, TCRdb called clonotypes with MiXCR, one entry per CDR3 protein. The sample contains some 140,000 distinct CDR3 sequences, approximately 24% of which appear only once. The sequencing input was blood. The receptors here all came from a woman aged 45 to 65 with Graves' hyperthyroidism that later progressed to Graves' ophthalmopathy.

This clonotype has at least ten counts. This chain links TRBV2 with TRBJ2-1, with TRBD2 matching 13 bases. The CDR3 spans 16 residues. V lost 4 bases and J lost 9; bases outside the gene matches: 9. Germline V gives CDR1 SNHLY, CDR2 FYNNEI. CDR3 in DNA: TGTGCCAGCAGTGTAACCGGACTAGCGGGAGTTAGTGAGCAGTTCTTC. This sequence encodes CASSVTGLAGVSEQFF.

J is TRBJ1-5 and V is TRBV12-3 or TRBV12-4; 7 nucleotides agree with TRBD1. CDR3 length: 14 residues. The V segment lost 6 bases and the J segment 7 bases; nucleotides outside the gene matches: 9. In DNA, the CDR3 is TGTGCCAGCAGAACAGACAGGGCGGGGCAGCCCCAGCATTTT. It is translated as CASRTDRAGQPQHF.

This clonotype was counted at least ten times. This chain uses TRBV28 with TRBJ2-1; no firm D call. The germline V and J ends were trimmed by 4 bases and 8 bases, with 6 bases remaining between them. Germline values: CDR1 MDHEN, CDR2 SYDVKM. The CDR3 covers 11 residues. This chain's CDR3 is CASSSEYEQFF. The CDR3 bases are TGTGCCAGCAGTTCAGAGTATGAGCAGTTCTTC. Full variable domain (outside the CDR3, taken from reference TRBV28 and TRBJ2-1): DVKVTQSSRYLVKRTGEKVFLECVQDMDHENMFWYRQDPGLGLRLIYFSYDVKMKEKGDIPEGYSVSREKKERFSLILESASTNQTSMYLCASSSEYEQFFGPGTRLTVL.

In this sample, this clonotype turned up a few times. This rearrangement joins TRBV28 to TRBJ1-6; 9 bases fit TRBD1. Trimming cost V 6 bases and J 10 bases; bases outside gene matches: 7. Germline V gives CDR1 MDHEN, CDR2 SYDVKM. The CDR3 loop spans 14 amino acids. Here the CDR3 reads CASSHLGQGSPLHF. The CDR3 region has the DNA TGTGCCAGCAGCCACCTCGGACAGGGGTCACCCCTCCACTTT.

Of note for this clonotype: A much more abundant neighbour one base away suggests this may be a read error. The gene calls are TRBV18 and TRBJ1-4; 10 nucleotides match TRBD1. The CDR3 has 18 residues. Germline values: CDR1 KGHSH, CDR2 LQKENI. In nucleotides, the CDR3 is TGTGCCAGCCCACCCTTCGACAGGGGGCGACGAACTAATGAAAAACTGTTTTTT. Its protein product is CASPPFDRGRRTNEKLFF.

The chain recombines TRBV15 with TRBJ1-4; D call uncertain. The CDR3 runs 15 residues. Trimming removed 2 bases at V and 4 bases at J, with 11 bases between. Per germline, CDR1 LNHNV and CDR2 YYDKDF (reference sequence). Here the CDR3 reads CATSRSSQHNEKLFF. DNA of the CDR3: TGTGCCACCAGCAGATCGTCACAGCATAATGAAAAACTGTTTTTT.

There are many counts of this clonotype. This chain links TRBV5-1 with TRBJ2-1; the D gene is possibly TRBD1 (7 bases). V shed 0 bases and J shed 1 base, with 14 bases lying between them. The CDR3 sequence is 17 residues long. CDR1 SGHRS and CDR2 YFSETQ come from the germline V gene. The CDR3 nucleotides are TGCGCCAGCAGCTTGGCCTCAGGGGGGCTTTCCTACAATGAGCAGTTCTTC. It encodes CASSLASGGLSYNEQFF. Filled out from reference TRBV5-1 and TRBJ2-1, the complete variable domain reads KAGVTQTPRYLIKTRGQQVTLSCSPISGHRSVSWYQQTPGQGLQFLFEYFSETQRNKGNFPGRFSGRQFSNSRSEMNVSTLELGDSALYLCASSLASGGLSYNEQFFGPGTRLTVL.